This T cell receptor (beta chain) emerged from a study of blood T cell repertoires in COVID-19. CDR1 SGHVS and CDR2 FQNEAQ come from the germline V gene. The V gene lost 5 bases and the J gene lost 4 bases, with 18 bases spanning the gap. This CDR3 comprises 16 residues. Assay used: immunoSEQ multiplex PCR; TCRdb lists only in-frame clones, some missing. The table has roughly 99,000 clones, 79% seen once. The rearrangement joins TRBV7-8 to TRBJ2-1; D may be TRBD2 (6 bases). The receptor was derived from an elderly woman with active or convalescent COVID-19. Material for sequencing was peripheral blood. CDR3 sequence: CASSRTNIEPYNEQFF. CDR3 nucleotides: TGTGCCAGCAGCCGGACTAATATAGAACCGTACAATGAGCAGTTCTTC.